This TCR beta chain came from a study of cytomegalovirus exposure and HLA in healthy donors. This PCR relied on a set of 60 Vbeta primers and 13 Jbeta primers. As originally analysed: An analysis performed later counted around 86 million unique TCR beta chains (roughly 11 million of them shared). The method was immunoSEQ multiplex PCR; TCRdb's version includes in-frame clones alone and lacks a portion of them. V, J and clone size derive from that table, while D and trimming were established from the DNA sequence. This sample has approximately 140,000 clones; roughly 76% occur once, and the top ten carry over 1%. The CDR3 is 16 residues long. Trimming left V 4 bases short and J 4 bases short, with 14 bases between.

Sequencing used PBMCs. The chain joins TRBV23-1 to TRBJ1-6, with D perhaps TRBD1 (5 bases). TRBV23-1 is annotated as an ORF whose role is uncertain. This sequence was found in a woman aged 40-49 years in good health and CMV-seronegative. CDR3 sequence (DNA): TGCGCCAGCAGTCCAAATATGACAGTTTATAATTCACCCCTCCACTTT. It codes for CASSPNMTVYNSPLHF.